These 3 T cell receptor beta chains were sequenced from one sample in a study of Graves' ophthalmopathy and Graves' hyperthyroidism. Amplification of TCR beta CDR3 regions used RNA transcripts. HTBI primers were employed in first-round RT-PCR, then a second-round multiplex PCR followed. One entry per CDR3 protein, called by TCRdb with MiXCR from the multiplex PCR reads. The sample consists of hundreds of thousands of distinct CDR3 sequences, about 47% of them appearing once. Sequencing was performed on peripheral blood. The source is an adult man with Graves' ophthalmopathy.

J is TRBJ2-2 and V is TRBV6-4; D is possibly TRBD1 (6 bases). The CDR3 totals 15 residues. The V gene's germline CDR1 is MRHNA and CDR2 SNTAGT. V was pared by 6 bases and J by 2 bases, with 13 bases between. CDR3 region: CASSPGQLNTGELFF. CDR3 coding DNA: TGTGCCAGCAGCCCCGGACAGTTAAACACCGGGGAGCTGTTTTTT.

This clonotype occurred a few times. The CDR3 DNA reads as TGTGCCAGCAGCTTAGGAGGGCGGCTTGTAGAGACCCAGTACTTC. Translated: CASSLGGRLVETQYF. The rearrangement links TRBV7-2 to TRBJ2-5, with TRBD2 as a possible D gene (5 bases). Germline lookup yields CDR1 SGHTA and CDR2 FQGNSA. The CDR3 loop spans 15 amino acids. V lost 1 base to trimming and J lost 4 bases, with 13 bases between them.

The rearrangement joins TRBV7-6 to TRBJ2-7; D is undetermined. Germline assignment: CDR1 SGHVS and CDR2 FNYEAQ. The V end lost 4 bases, the J end lost 7 bases, and 8 bases lay between the germline ends. This CDR3 is built from 11 residues. CDR3 region: CASSSLGEQYF. CDR3 DNA: TGTGCCAGCAGCTCCCTGGGAGAGCAGTACTTC.